This is a list of T cell receptor beta chains from one sample in a study of cytomegalovirus exposure and HLA in healthy donors. Measured with immunoSEQ multiplex PCR; TCRdb has only the in-frame clones, and not every one. The sample carries tens of thousands of clones, approximately 80% recorded once. The sequencing input was PBMCs. Every receptor here comes from a young man in good health and CMV-seronegative. Each CDR3 is given with its conserved first and last residue. A D gene is named only where the DNA matches it firmly. Some rows mark clone size as missing; the rest say once, few, many or name a class of expanded clone.

TRBD1	TRBJ2-3	TRBV5-1	14	-	TGCGCCAGCCGATCCGACAGGGGGCTAGATACGCAGTATTTT	CASRSDRGLDTQYF
-	TRBJ1-1	TRBV10-3	14	-	TGTGCCACCGGAGATTTCAATATGAACACTGAAGCTTTCTTT	CATGDFNMNTEAFF
TRBD1	TRBJ2-2	TRBV5-1	16	-	TGCGCCAGCAGCTTGGCCACAGGGGGCGCCACCGGGGAGCTGTTTTTT	CASSLATGGATGELFF
TRBD1	TRBJ2-1	TRBV7-2	13	-	TGTGCCAGCGGGTGGACAGGCTTGGATGAGCAGTTCTTC	CASGWTGLDEQFF
TRBD1	TRBJ2-7	TRBV5-1	17	few	TGCGCCAGCAGCTTGGAGCCGGGACAGGGGGTTACCTACGAGCAGTACTTC	CASSLEPGQGVTYEQYF
TRBD1	TRBJ1-3	TRBV28	18	-	TGTGCCAGCAGTTCCCCCGGGACAGGGGGGGACTCTGGAAACACCATATATTTT	CASSSPGTGGDSGNTIYF
-	TRBJ2-3	TRBV9	13	-	TGTGCCAGCAGCGTAGCCCCAGGAGATACGCAGTATTTT	CASSVAPGDTQYF
-	TRBJ2-2	TRBV29-1	13	-	TGCAGCGTTGATTCGGGAAACACCGGGGAGCTGTTTTTT	CSVDSGNTGELFF
TRBD2	TRBJ2-3	TRBV29-1	14	-	TGCAGCGTTCGACTAGCGGGAGGGAGGGGTACGCAGTATTTT	CSVRLAGGRGTQYF
TRBD1	TRBJ1-2	TRBV30	14	-	TGTGCCTGGACCAGGGACAGGGGATTTTGGGGCTACACCTTC	CAWTRDRGFWGYTF
-	TRBJ1-3	TRBV18	15	-	TGTGCCAGCTCACCGGGCAGGGAATCTGGAAACACCATATATTTT	CASSPGRESGNTIYF
TRBD2	TRBJ2-3	TRBV2	16	-	TGTGCCAGCAGTGGAACAGCGGGAGGGCGGGGAGATACGCAGTATTTT	CASSGTAGGRGDTQYF
TRBD1	TRBJ2-3	TRBV7-9	14	-	TGTGCCAGCAGCCCGGGACAGTTACTAGATACGCAGTATTTT	CASSPGQLLDTQYF
TRBD1	TRBJ1-2	TRBV28	14	-	TGTGCCAGCAGTTTGGGACAGAAAGTCTATGGCTACACCTTC	CASSLGQKVYGYTF
-	TRBJ1-5	TRBV9	16	-	TGTGCCAGCAGCCCAGACGGTGGGGGGTGGGGTCAGCCCCAGCATTTT	CASSPDGGGWGQPQHF
-	TRBJ2-1	TRBV25-1	11	-	TGTGCCAGCAGTGGGGCTTATGAGCAGTTCTTC	CASSGAYEQFF
-	TRBJ1-5	TRBV27	15	once	TGTGCCAGCAGTTCATTGACAGGTATGGATCAGCCCCAGCATTTT	CASSSLTGMDQPQHF
-	TRBJ1-3	TRBV29-1	14	-	TGCAGCGTTGGTGGGTTCGGGGCTGGAAACACCATATATTTT	CSVGGFGAGNTIYF
TRBD2	TRBJ2-7	TRBV30	14	-	TGTGCCTGGAGCAGGTTGCGGGAGCCCCGCGAGCAGTACTTC	CAWSRLREPREQYF
TRBD1	TRBJ2-7	TRBV19	15	-	TGTGCCAGTAGCCCTGGGACAGCGAGCTCCTACGAGCAGTACTTC	CASSPGTASSYEQYF
-	TRBJ1-3	TRBV6-1	14	-	TGTGCCAGCAGCCCGCGGGAGTTCGGAAACACCATATATTTT	CASSPREFGNTIYF
TRBD2	TRBJ2-1	TRBV6-1	16	-	TGTGCCAGCAGTGAAGCCGGGACTAGCCGCTACAATGAGCAGTTCTTC	CASSEAGTSRYNEQFF
-	TRBJ2-2	TRBV5-1	16	-	TGCGCCAGCAGCTTGGCTATAGGAGGGAACACCGGGGAGCTGTTTTTT	CASSLAIGGNTGELFF
-	TRBJ1-2	TRBV14	13	-	TGTGCCAGCAGCCACGGACTCCGCTATGGCTACACCTTC	CASSHGLRYGYTF
-	TRBJ1-2	TRBV19	11	once	TGTGCCAGTACCTCCAACTATGGCTACACCTTC	CASTSNYGYTF
TRBD1	TRBJ1-2	TRBV5-5	13	few	TGTGCCAGCAGCTTTCAGGGGGACTATGGCTACACCTTC	CASSFQGDYGYTF
-	TRBJ1-5	TRBV28	13	-	TGTGCCAGCAGGCGGACTTCCAATCAGCCCCAGCATTTT	CASRRTSNQPQHF
TRBD2	TRBJ2-7	TRBV19	16	once	TGTGCCAGTAGAAAGACCGGGACTAGCGTAACCTACGAGCAGTACTTC	CASRKTGTSVTYEQYF
-	TRBJ2-7	TRBV18	14	-	TGTGCCAGCTCACCACCGTCCAGTACCTACGAGCAGTACTTC	CASSPPSSTYEQYF
TRBD1	TRBJ2-5	TRBV5-1	15	-	TGCGCCAGCAGCTTGGGACAGGGATTCCAAGAGACCCAGTACTTC	CASSLGQGFQETQYF
-	TRBJ1-3	TRBV5-1	16	-	TGCGCCAGCAGCTTGGGACAGCCGAGCTCTGGAAACACCATATATTTT	CASSLGQPSSGNTIYF
TRBD1	TRBJ1-1	TRBV18	13	-	TGTGCCAGCTCAACTGACAGGGCGACTGAAGCTTTCTTT	CASSTDRATEAFF
-	TRBJ1-2	TRBV7-9	12	-	TGTGCCAGCAGCTTAGGCGGTCGGGGCTACACCTTC	CASSLGGRGYTF
-	TRBJ1-5	TRBV6-1	15	-	TGTGCCAGCAGTATGGGAGCGGACGGCAATCAGCCCCAGCATTTT	CASSMGADGNQPQHF
TRBD1	TRBJ2-2	TRBV5-1	16	-	TGCGCCAGCAGCTTCCAGGGGACAGGGGGGACCGGGGAGCTGTTTTTT	CASSFQGTGGTGELFF
-	TRBJ2-4	TRBV7-9	17	-	TGTGCCAGCAGCTTAGGGTGGGAAGGACTAGCCAAAAACATTCAGTACTTC	CASSLGWEGLAKNIQYF
-	TRBJ2-2	TRBV5-1	16	-	TGCGCCAGCAGCTTGAACAGGGCCACGAACACCGGGGAGCTGTTTTTT	CASSLNRATNTGELFF
-	TRBJ1-2	TRBV19	15	-	TGTGCCAGTTACGCAGGGAAGCGTACGAACTATGGCTACACCTTC	CASYAGKRTNYGYTF
TRBD2	TRBJ2-3	TRBV7-9	16	-	TGTTCCAGCAGCTCCCCGGGACTAGAAGCGACAGATACGCAGTATTTT	CSSSSPGLEATDTQYF
TRBD2	TRBJ2-3	TRBV4-3	17	-	TGCGCCAGCAGCCAAGGGAAGACTAGCGGGGGCACAGATACGCAGTATTTT	CASSQGKTSGGTDTQYF
-	TRBJ1-2	TRBV6-5	15	-	TGTGCCAGCAGTTACTCGATATCCAGTCACTATGGCTACACCTTC	CASSYSISSHYGYTF
-	TRBJ1-2	TRBV29-1	15	-	TGCAGCGTTGAAGATCGGTCAGGGGTGAACTATGGCTACACCTTC	CSVEDRSGVNYGYTF